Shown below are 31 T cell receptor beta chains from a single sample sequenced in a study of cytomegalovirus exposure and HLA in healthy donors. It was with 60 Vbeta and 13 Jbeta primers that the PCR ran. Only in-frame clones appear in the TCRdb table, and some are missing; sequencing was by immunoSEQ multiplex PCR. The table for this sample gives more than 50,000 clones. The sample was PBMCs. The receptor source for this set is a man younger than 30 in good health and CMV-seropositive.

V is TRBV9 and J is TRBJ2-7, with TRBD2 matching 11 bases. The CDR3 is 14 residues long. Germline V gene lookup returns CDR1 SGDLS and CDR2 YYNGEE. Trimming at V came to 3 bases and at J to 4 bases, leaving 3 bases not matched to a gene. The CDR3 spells CASSATSGTYEQYF. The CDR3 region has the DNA TGTGCCAGCAGCGCGACTAGCGGGACTTACGAGCAGTACTTC.

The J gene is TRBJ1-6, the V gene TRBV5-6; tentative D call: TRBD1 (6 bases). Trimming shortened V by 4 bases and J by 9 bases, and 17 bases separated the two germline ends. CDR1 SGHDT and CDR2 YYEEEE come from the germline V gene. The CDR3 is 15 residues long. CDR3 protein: CASSASPTGSSPLHF. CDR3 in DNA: TGTGCCAGCAGCGCGAGCCCGACAGGATCTTCACCCCTCCACTTT.

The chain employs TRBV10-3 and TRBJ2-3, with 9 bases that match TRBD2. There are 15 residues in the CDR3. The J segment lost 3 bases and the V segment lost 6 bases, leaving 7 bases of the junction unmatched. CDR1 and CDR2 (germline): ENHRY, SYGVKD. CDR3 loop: CAISILAGATDTQYF. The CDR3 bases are TGTGCCATCAGCATACTAGCGGGCGCGACAGATACGCAGTATTTT.

The DNA of the CDR3 is TGTGCCAGCTCACCACGTGTGAGGGAAGGTGAAAAACTGTTTTTT. Encoded protein: CASSPRVREGEKLFF. The V call is TRBV18, the J call TRBJ1-4; D is unclear. Germline CDR1 is KGHSH and CDR2 is LQKENI. CDR3 length: 15 residues. The V gene lost 1 base and the J gene lost 7 bases, with 13 bases spanning the gap. Full variable domain (rest looked up from reference TRBV18 and TRBJ1-4): NAGVMQNPRHLVRRRGQEARLRCSPMKGHSHVYWYRQLPEEGLKFMVYLQKENIIDESGMPKERFSAEFPKEGPSILRIQQVVRGDSAAYFCASSPRVREGEKLFFGSGTQLSVL.

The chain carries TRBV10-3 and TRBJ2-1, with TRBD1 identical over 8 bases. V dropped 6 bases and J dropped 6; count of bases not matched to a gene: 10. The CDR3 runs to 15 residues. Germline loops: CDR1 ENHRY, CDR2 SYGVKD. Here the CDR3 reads CAIRKGDRMTNEQFF. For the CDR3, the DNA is TGTGCCATCAGGAAGGGGGACAGGATGACCAATGAGCAGTTCTTC.

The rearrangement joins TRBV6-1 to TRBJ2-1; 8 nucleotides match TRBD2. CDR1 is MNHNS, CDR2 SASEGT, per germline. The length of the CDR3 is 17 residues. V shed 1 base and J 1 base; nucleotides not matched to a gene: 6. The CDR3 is CASSEVPTSGSYNEQFF. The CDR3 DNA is TGTGCCAGCAGTGAAGTCCCAACTAGCGGATCCTACAATGAGCAGTTCTTC.

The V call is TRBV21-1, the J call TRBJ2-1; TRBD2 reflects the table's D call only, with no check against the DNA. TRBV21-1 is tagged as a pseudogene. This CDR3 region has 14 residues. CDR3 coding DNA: TGTGCCAGCTTTTTGGGACTAGACGACAATGAGCAGTTCTTC. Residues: CASFLGLDDNEQFF.

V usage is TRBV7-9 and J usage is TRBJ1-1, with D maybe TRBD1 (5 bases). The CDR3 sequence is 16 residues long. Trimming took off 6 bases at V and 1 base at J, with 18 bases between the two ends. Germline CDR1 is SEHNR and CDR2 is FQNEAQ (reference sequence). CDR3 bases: TGTGCCAGCAGAAACAGGCCAGTCTTGGGGAACACTGAAGCTTTCTTT. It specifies CASRNRPVLGNTEAFF.

CDR3 amino acids: CASSDETGALFEQYF. CDR3 sequence (DNA): TGCGCCAGCAGCGATGAGACAGGGGCCCTTTTCGAGCAGTACTTC. The chain combines TRBV5-1 with TRBJ2-7; 8 bases are a match to TRBD1. CDR1 and CDR2 from the germline V gene are SGHRS and YFSETQ. The CDR3 extends over 15 amino acids. Trimming took 4 bases from V and 6 from J; bases not matched to a gene: 12.

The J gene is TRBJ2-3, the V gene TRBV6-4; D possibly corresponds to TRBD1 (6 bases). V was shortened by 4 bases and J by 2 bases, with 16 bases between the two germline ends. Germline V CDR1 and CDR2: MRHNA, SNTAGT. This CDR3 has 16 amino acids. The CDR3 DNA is TGTGCCAGCAGTGCTGGGACAACGACCGACACAGATACGCAGTATTTT. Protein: CASSAGTTTDTDTQYF.

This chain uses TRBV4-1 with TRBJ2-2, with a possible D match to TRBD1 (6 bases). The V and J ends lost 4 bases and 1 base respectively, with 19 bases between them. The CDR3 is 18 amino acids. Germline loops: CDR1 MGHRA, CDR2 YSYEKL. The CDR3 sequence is CASSPRGPDRKNTGELFF. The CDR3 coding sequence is TGCGCCAGCAGCCCCAGGGGCCCTGACAGGAAGAACACCGGGGAGCTGTTTTTT.

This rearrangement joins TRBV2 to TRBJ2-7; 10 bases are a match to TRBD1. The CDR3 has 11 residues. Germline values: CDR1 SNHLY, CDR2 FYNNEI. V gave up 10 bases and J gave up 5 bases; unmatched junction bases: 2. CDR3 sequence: CAMTGGNEQYF. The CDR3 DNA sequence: TGTGCCATGACAGGGGGCAACGAGCAGTACTTC. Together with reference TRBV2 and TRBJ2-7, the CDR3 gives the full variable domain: EPEVTQTPSHQVTQMGQEVILRCVPISNHLYFYWYRQILGQKVEFLVSFYNNEISEKSEIFDDQFSVERPDGSNFTLKIRSTKLEDSAMYFCAMTGGNEQYFGPGTRLTVT.

The CDR3 DNA reads as TGTGCCAGTAGTCCCCGGACAGGGTCCGGCAATCAGCCCCAGCATTTT. Translation: CASSPRTGSGNQPQHF. This chain joins TRBV19 and TRBJ1-5; 8 bases map to TRBD1. The ends lost 5 bases at V and 2 bases at J; junction bases unmatched: 8. The CDR3 runs to 16 residues. Per germline, CDR1 LNHDA and CDR2 SQIVND (reference sequence).

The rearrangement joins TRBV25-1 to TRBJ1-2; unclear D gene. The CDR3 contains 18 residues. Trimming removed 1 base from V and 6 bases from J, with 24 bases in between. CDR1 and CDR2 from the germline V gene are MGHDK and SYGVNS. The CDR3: CASSESRAISPTMDGYTF. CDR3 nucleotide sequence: TGTGCCAGCAGTGAATCGCGCGCCATCTCCCCCACTATGGATGGCTACACCTTC.

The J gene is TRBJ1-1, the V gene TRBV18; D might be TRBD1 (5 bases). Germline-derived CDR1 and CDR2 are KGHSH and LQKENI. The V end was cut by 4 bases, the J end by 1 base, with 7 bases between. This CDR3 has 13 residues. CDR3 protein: CASSQGWNTEAFF. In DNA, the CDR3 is TGTGCCAGCTCACAGGGGTGGAACACTGAAGCTTTCTTT.

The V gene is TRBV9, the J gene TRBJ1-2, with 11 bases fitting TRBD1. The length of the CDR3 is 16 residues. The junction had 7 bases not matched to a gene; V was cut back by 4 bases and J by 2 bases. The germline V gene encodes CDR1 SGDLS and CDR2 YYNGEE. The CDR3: CASSSGQGAINYGYTF. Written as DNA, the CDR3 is TGTGCCAGCAGCTCCGGACAGGGGGCGATAAACTATGGCTACACCTTC.

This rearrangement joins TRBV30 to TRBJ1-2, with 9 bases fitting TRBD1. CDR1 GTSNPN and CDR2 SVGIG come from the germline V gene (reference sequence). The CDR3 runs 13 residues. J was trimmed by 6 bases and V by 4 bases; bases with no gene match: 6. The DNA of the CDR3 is TGTGCCTGGAACCGGGACAGGGATAATGGCTACACCTTC. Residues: CAWNRDRDNGYTF.

The CDR3: CASSQSRAANEQFF. CDR3 DNA: TGTGCCAGCAGCCAGTCCCGAGCGGCCAATGAGCAGTTCTTC. The V call is TRBV13, the J call TRBJ2-1, with a possible D match to TRBD2 (5 bases). Trimming removed 5 bases at V and 6 bases at J, with 14 bases between. CDR3 length equals 14 residues. Germline CDR1 is PRHDT and CDR2 is FYEKMQ (reference sequence).

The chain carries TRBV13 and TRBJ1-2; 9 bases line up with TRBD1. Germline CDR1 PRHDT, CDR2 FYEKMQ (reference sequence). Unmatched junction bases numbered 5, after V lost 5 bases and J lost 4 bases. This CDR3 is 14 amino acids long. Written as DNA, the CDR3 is TGTGCCAGCAGCCTCGGGGGACAGGGCTATGGCTACACCTTC. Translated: CASSLGGQGYGYTF. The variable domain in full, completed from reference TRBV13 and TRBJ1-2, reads AAGVIQSPRHLIKEKRETATLKCYPIPRHDTVYWYQQGPGQDPQFLISFYEKMQSDKGSIPDRFSAQQFSDYHSELNMSSLELGDSALYFCASSLGGQGYGYTFGSGTRLTVV.

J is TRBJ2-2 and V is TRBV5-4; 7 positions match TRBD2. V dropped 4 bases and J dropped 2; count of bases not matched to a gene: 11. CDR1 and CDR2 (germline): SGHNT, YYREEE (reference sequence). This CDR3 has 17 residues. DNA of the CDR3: TGTGCCAGCAGCCATGGTCCGGAAGCGGGAAACACCGGGGAGCTGTTTTTT. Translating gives CASSHGPEAGNTGELFF.

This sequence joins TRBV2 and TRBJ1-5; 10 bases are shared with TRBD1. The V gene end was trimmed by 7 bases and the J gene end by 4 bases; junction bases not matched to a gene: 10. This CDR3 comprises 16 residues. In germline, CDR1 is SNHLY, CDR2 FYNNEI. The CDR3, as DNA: TGTGCCAGCACCCTTCTCGGGACAGGGGTTAATCAGCCCCAGCATTTT. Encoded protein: CASTLLGTGVNQPQHF.

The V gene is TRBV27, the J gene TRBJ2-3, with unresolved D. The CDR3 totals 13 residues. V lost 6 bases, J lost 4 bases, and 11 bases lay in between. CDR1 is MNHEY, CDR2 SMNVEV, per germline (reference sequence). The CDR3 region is CASSHMQADTQYF. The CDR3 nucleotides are TGTGCCAGCAGCCATATGCAGGCAGATACGCAGTATTTT.

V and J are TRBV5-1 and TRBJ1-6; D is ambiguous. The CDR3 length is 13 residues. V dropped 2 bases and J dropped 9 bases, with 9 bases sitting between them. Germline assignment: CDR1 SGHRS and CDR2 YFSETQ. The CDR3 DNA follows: TGCGCCAGCAGCTTCGATCTAATTTCACCCCTCCACTTT. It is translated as CASSFDLISPLHF.

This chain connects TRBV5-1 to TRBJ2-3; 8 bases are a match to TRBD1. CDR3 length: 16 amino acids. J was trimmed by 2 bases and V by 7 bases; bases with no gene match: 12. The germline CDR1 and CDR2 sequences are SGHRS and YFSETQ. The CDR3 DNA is TGCGCCAGCCGTCAGCAGACAGGGGCAAACACAGATACGCAGTATTTT. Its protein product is CASRQQTGANTDTQYF.

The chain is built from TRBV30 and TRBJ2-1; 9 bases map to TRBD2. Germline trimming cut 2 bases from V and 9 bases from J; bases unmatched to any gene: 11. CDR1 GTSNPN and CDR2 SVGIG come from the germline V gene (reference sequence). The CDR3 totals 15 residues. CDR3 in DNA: TGTGCCTGGAGTACAACTAGCGGGCCTGGGAGTGAGCAGTTCTTC. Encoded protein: CAWSTTSGPGSEQFF.

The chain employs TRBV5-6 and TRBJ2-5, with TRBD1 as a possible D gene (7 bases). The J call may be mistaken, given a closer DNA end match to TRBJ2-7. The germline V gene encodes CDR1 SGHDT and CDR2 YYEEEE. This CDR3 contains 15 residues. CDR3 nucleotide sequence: TGTGCCAGCAGCTTGTCAGCAGGGGGGACCTACGAGCAGTACTTC. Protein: CASSLSAGGTYEQYF.

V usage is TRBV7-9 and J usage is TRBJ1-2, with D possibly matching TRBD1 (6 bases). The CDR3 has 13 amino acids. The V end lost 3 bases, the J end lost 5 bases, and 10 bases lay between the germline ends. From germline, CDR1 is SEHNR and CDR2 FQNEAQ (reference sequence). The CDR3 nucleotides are TGTGCCAGCAGCTTGGGGGCGGAGTATGGCTACACCTTC. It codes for CASSLGAEYGYTF.

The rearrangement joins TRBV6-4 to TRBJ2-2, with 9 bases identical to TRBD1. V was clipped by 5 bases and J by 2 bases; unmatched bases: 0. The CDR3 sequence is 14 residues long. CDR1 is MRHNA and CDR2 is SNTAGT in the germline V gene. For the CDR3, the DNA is TGTGCCAGCAGTACAGGGGGCAACACCGGGGAGCTGTTTTTT. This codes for CASSTGGNTGELFF.

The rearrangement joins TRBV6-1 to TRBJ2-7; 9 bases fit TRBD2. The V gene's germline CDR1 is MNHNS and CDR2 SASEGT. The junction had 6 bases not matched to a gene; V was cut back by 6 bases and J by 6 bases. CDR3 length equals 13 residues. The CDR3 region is CASRGTSFSEQYF. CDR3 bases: TGTGCCAGCAGGGGGACTAGCTTCTCCGAGCAGTACTTC.

The DNA for the CDR3 is TGTGCCAGCAGTGGAGTGAACACCGGGGAGCTGTTTTTT. Translated, it gives CASSGVNTGELFF. This chain connects TRBV5-4 to TRBJ2-2, with D unresolved. The germline V gene encodes CDR1 SGHNT and CDR2 YYREEE (reference sequence). V lost 5 bases and J lost 1, with 6 bases in between. The CDR3 consists of 13 residues.

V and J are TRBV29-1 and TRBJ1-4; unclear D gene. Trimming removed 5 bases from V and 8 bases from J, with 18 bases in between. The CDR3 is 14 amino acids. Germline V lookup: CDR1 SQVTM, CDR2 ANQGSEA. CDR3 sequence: CSVQAEPGGEKLFF. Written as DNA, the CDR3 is TGCAGCGTTCAGGCGGAACCTGGAGGAGAAAAACTGTTTTTT.